This T cell receptor beta chain came from a study of T cell repertoires in cytomegalovirus infection. Germline trimming cut 4 bases from V and 3 bases from J; bases unmatched to any gene: 8. From germline, CDR1 is SGHTA and CDR2 FQGNSA. The CDR3 length is 16 residues. TCRdb reprocessed the reads via MiXCR and lists one record per CDR3 protein. The sample has 65,000 to 90,000 distinct CDR3 sequences; over 3.5% are singletons. In its sample, this clonotype is medium-sized. The sample consisted of PBMCs. This chain joins TRBV7-2 and TRBJ2-3; 9 bases are a match to TRBD2. The clonotype was recovered from a human donor in good health (CMV status not recorded). Some clones in this sample may be carry-over from other donors' samples. The CDR3 is CASSSGSGRVTDTQYF. In DNA form, the CDR3 reads TGTGCCAGCAGCTCTGGTAGCGGGAGAGTGACAGATACGCAGTATTTT.